This T cell receptor beta chain stems from a study of T cells expressing NK-cell markers. Germline CDR1 is SEHNR and CDR2 is FQNEAQ (reference sequence). The CDR3 has 17 amino acids. TCR beta libraries carry UMIs added by 5'RACE template switching. TCRdb re-called the 5' RACE reads and catalogs CDR3 proteins one per entry, DNA excluded. In total, the table holds a few hundred thousand distinct CDR3 sequences. The sequence derives from a man aged 18 to 70 in good health. The sample consisted of blood T cells: a sorted CD56 or NKG2C T cell subset, CD4+ or CD8+ T cells, or bulk PBMC T cells (not recorded which). V and J are TRBV7-9 and TRBJ2-2; TCRdb calls TRBD1, which cannot be checked without DNA. This CDR3 reads CASSRSVGGTNTGELFF.